This is a list of T cell receptor beta chains from one sample in a study of blood T cell repertoires in COVID-19. Clones were read by immunoSEQ multiplex PCR, and TCRdb kept only the in-frame ones, dropping some. The sample records approximately 170,000 clones, approximately 93% being singletons. Sequencing was carried out using peripheral blood. The receptors were gathered from a woman aged 55-75 years with COVID-19, enrolled during active disease. CDR3s include the opening cysteine and the closing phenylalanine or tryptophan. The D gene is left open where the match is weak. Expanded clones are given a class, and other clones once, few, many or no size at all.

once TRBJ1-5 TRBD1 TRBV3-1/TRBV3-2 TGTGCCAGCAGCCAAGATCCTGGACAGGGGGCCTGGGGCAATCAGCCCCAGCATTTT CASSQDPGQGAWGNQPQHF
- TRBJ2-1 TRBD1 TRBV4-3 TGCGCCAGCAGCCAAGGGACAGGGAACAATGAGCAGTTCTTC CASSQGTGNNEQFF
once TRBJ2-1 TRBD1 TRBV6-1 TGTGCCAGCAGTGAAGCGTGGGCAGGGGGCAGTGAGCAGTTCTTC CASSEAWAGGSEQFF
- TRBJ1-2 TRBD1 TRBV19 TGTGCCAGTAGTGAAATAATGGGACAGGGAGGCTACACCTTC CASSEIMGQGGYTF
once TRBJ1-1 - TRBV12-3/TRBV12-4 TGTGCCAGCAGCCGACAGGTCCCTGAAGCTTTCTTT CASSRQVPEAFF
- TRBJ1-4 - TRBV7-9 TGTGCCAGCAGCTTGGGTGGGCCAGTCTCTAATGAAAAACTGTTTTTT CASSLGGPVSNEKLFF
once TRBJ1-5 - TRBV19 TGTGCCAGTAGTTCTACCCTAACCTTACAGGGTAATCAGCCCCAGCATTTT CASSSTLTLQGNQPQHF
- TRBJ2-7 - TRBV15 TGTGCCACCAGCAGAGAGACACGGTCCTACGAGCAGTACTTC CATSRETRSYEQYF
few TRBJ1-2 - TRBV20-1 TGCAGTGGTACAGGGAACTATGGCTACACCTTC CSGTGNYGYTF
- TRBJ2-1 - TRBV11-2 TGTGCCAGCAGGGCCCTGAATGAGCAGTTCTTC CASRALNEQFF
- TRBJ1-2 TRBD1 TRBV7-2 TGTGCCAGCAGCTTACGGGACAGGGCTAAAGGCTACACCTTC CASSLRDRAKGYTF
- TRBJ1-4 - TRBV4-3 TGCGCCAGCAGCCAATCTACAGGTTCTAATGAAAAACTGTTTTTT CASSQSTGSNEKLFF
- TRBJ1-1 TRBD1 TRBV19 TGTGCCAGTAGCATCGCGGCGATCTATACCGGGACAGGGAGGATGAACACTGAAGCTTTCTTT CASSIAAIYTGTGRMNTEAFF
- TRBJ1-1 - TRBV19 TGTGCCAGTAGTGTTAATATGGAGGCTGAAGCTTTCTTT CASSVNMEAEAFF
- TRBJ2-7 - TRBV6-5 TGTGCCAGCAGGGAGCGTCGGGACACCTTCTACGAGCAGTACTTC CASRERRDTFYEQYF
- TRBJ1-5 - TRBV11-2 TGTGCCAGCAGCTTAGACCTCAATCAGCCCCAGCATTTT CASSLDLNQPQHF
- TRBJ2-2 - TRBV9 TGTGCCAGCAGCGTAGCGGGGGAGACCGGGGAGCTGTTTTTT CASSVAGETGELFF